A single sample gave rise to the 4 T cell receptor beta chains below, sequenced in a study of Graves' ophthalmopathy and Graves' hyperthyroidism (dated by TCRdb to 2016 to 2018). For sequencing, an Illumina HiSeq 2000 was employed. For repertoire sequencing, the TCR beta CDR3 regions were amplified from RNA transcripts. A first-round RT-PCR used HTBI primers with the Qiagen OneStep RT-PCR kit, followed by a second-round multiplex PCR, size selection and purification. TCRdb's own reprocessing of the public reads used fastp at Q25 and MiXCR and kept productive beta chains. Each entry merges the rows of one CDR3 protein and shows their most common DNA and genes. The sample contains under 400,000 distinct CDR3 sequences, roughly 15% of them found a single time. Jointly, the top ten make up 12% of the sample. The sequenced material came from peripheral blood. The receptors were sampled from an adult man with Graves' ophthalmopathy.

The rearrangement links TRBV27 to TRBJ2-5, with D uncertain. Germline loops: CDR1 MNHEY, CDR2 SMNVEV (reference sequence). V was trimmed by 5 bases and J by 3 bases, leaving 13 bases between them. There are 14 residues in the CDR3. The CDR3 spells CASSQSGREETQYF. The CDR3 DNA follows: TGTGCCAGCAGTCAATCAGGCCGAGAAGAGACCCAGTACTTC.

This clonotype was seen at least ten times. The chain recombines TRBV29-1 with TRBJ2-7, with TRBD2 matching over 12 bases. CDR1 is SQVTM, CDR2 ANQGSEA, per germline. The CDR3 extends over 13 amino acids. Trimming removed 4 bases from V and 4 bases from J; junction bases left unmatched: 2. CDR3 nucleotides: TGCAGCGTTGGGACTAGCGGGATGTACGAGCAGTACTTC. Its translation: CSVGTSGMYEQYF.

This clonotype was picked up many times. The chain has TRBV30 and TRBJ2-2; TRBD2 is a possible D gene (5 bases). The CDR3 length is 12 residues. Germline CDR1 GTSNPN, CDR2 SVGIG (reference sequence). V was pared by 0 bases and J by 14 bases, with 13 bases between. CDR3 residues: CAWSVVPGILFF. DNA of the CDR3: TGTGCCTGGAGTGTGGTACCGGGAATTCTGTTTTTT.

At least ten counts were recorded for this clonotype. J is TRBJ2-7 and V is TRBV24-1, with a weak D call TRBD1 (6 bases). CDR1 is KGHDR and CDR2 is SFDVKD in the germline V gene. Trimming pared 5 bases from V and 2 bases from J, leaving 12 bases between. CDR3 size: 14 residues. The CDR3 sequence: CATSAGGGAYEQYF. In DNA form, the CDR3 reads TGTGCCACCAGTGCCGGTGGGGGCGCCTACGAGCAGTACTTC.